The 31 T cell receptor beta chains given below trace back to one sample, sequenced in a study of T cell responses to AZD1222 COVID-19 vaccine. This table comes from immunoSEQ multiplex PCR, and its TCRdb copy is limited to in-frame clones, with some not included. The sample consists of some 150,000 clones, more than 90% of them appearing once. This sample comprised peripheral blood, obtained 28 days after the second AZD1222 dose. These receptor sequences come from an adult who received the AZD1222 COVID-19 vaccine.

This chain connects TRBV7-8 to TRBJ2-7; 7 positions match TRBD2. Germline loops: CDR1 SGHVS, CDR2 FQNEAQ. V lost 7 bases to trimming and J lost 4 bases; unmatched junction nucleotides: 10. The CDR3 spans 14 residues. CDR3 sequence: CASTSASGTYEQYF. The CDR3 DNA reads as TGTGCCAGCACATCGGCTAGCGGCACTTACGAGCAGTACTTC.

This sequence joins TRBV18 and TRBJ1-1; D is perhaps TRBD1 (5 bases). This CDR3 is 14 amino acids long. Germline assignment: CDR1 KGHSH and CDR2 LQKENI. The ends were cut back, 6 bases at V and 5 bases at J, with 16 bases in the middle. The CDR3 spells CASSQDQGGTEAFF. CDR3 DNA sequence: TGTGCCAGCTCCCAGGATCAGGGAGGAACTGAAGCTTTCTTT.

This clone was detected once. V usage is TRBV28 and J usage is TRBJ2-1; the match to TRBD2 covers 10 bases. There are 15 residues in the CDR3. The V gene end was trimmed by 6 bases and the J gene end by 1 base; junction bases not matched to a gene: 3. CDR1 and CDR2 from the germline V gene are MDHEN and SYDVKM. The DNA of the CDR3 is TGTGCCAGCAGCTGGACTAGCGGATCCTACAATGAGCAGTTCTTC. Protein: CASSWTSGSYNEQFF.

This clone was counted a few times. The J gene is TRBJ2-7, the V gene TRBV7-9, with D possibly being TRBD1 (6 bases). V was trimmed by 3 bases and J by 6 bases, leaving 9 bases between them. The CDR3 runs 12 residues. Germline assignment: CDR1 SEHNR and CDR2 FQNEAQ (reference sequence). This CDR3 is CASSLRGSEQYF. The CDR3 nucleotides read TGTGCCAGCAGCTTGAGGGGGTCCGAGCAGTACTTC.

V is TRBV30 and J is TRBJ1-2; 7 bases line up with TRBD1. Germline V CDR1 and CDR2: GTSNPN, SVGIG (reference sequence). This CDR3 has 15 amino acids. After removal of 2 bases from V and 1 base from J, the junction contained 7 bases not matched to a gene. In DNA form, the CDR3 reads TGTGCCTGGAGTTCCCCGGGACAGTATAACTATGGCTACACCTTC. Protein sequence: CAWSSPGQYNYGYTF.

V and J are TRBV7-9 and TRBJ2-7; 8 nucleotides agree with TRBD2. The junction had 4 bases not matched to a gene; V was cut back by 4 bases and J by 2 bases. Germline V lookup: CDR1 SEHNR, CDR2 FQNEAQ (reference sequence). CDR3 length equals 14 residues. The CDR3 nucleotides are TGTGCCAGCAGCTCCCTAGCGGGCGCCTACGAGCAGTACTTC. This encodes CASSSLAGAYEQYF.

V and J are TRBV9 and TRBJ2-3, with a tentative D call TRBD2 (5 bases). Germline CDR1 is SGDLS and CDR2 is YYNGEE. Trimming stripped 3 bases from V and 0 bases from J, with 17 bases between. The CDR3 sequence is 17 residues long. DNA for the CDR3: TGTGCCAGCAGCGCCGCCGGCGAGGGCTCTAGCACAGATACGCAGTATTTT. This sequence encodes CASSAAGEGSSTDTQYF.

This chain links TRBV23-1 with TRBJ1-1; D is unclear. TRBV23-1 has ORF status, its function being uncertain. There are 16 residues in the CDR3. The V end was cut by 6 bases, the J end by 4 bases, with 21 bases between. CDR3 DNA sequence: TGCGCCAGCAGGCAAGATTTTGCAGGATGGAGCACTGAAGCTTTCTTT. It translates to CASRQDFAGWSTEAFF.

CDR3: CASSRERAGTVDFYEQYF. CDR3 coding DNA: TGTGCCAGCAGCCGAGAACGGGCCGGGACTGTCGATTTCTACGAGCAGTACTTC. The chain is built from TRBV5-8 and TRBJ2-7, with D possibly TRBD2 on 6 matching bases. The CDR3 consists of 18 residues. The germline V gene encodes CDR1 SGHTS and CDR2 YDEGEE. Trimming left V 4 bases short and J 3 bases short, with 26 bases between.

The genes are TRBV19 and TRBJ1-2; 7 bases are a match to TRBD1. With 5 bases clipped from V and 4 bases from J, the junction kept 7 bases outside the gene matches. The CDR3 consists of 14 residues. Germline CDR1 LNHDA, CDR2 SQIVND (reference sequence). The CDR3: CASSLDRAGYGYTF. The DNA for the CDR3 is TGTGCCAGTAGTCTTGACAGGGCCGGCTATGGCTACACCTTC.

This chain uses TRBV18 with TRBJ2-7, with 7 bases identical to TRBD1. Germline CDR1 is KGHSH and CDR2 is LQKENI. After removal of 3 bases from V and 2 bases from J, the junction contained 7 bases not matched to a gene. The CDR3 extends over 15 amino acids. The CDR3: CASSPGTVRTYEQYF. In nucleotides, the CDR3 is TGTGCCAGCTCACCTGGGACAGTGAGGACCTACGAGCAGTACTTC.

The DNA of the CDR3 is TGTGCCAGCAGCCGGGACGGGGCCGGGGGTGAGCAGTTCTTC. It encodes CASSRDGAGGEQFF. The rearrangement joins TRBV11-2 to TRBJ2-1; possible D gene TRBD2, 6 bases. This CDR3 spans 14 amino acids. The V and J ends lost 5 bases and 9 bases respectively, with 17 bases between them. The germline V gene encodes CDR1 SGHAT and CDR2 FQNNGV.

The chain uses TRBV7-6 and TRBJ2-5, with 13 positions matching TRBD2. V was clipped by 1 base and J by 4 bases; unmatched bases: 6. The CDR3 consists of 17 residues. Per the germline V gene, CDR1 is SGHVS and CDR2 is FNYEAQ. DNA of the CDR3: TGTGCCAGCAGCTTAGGCGGACTAGCGGGAGTGACAGAGACCCAGTACTTC. This translates into CASSLGGLAGVTETQYF.

This sequence joins TRBV20-1 and TRBJ1-1; no clear D. The CDR3 runs 10 residues. Trimming took 6 bases from V and 0 from J, leaving 2 bases between them. Germline V CDR1 and CDR2: DFQATT, SNEGSKA (reference sequence). In DNA form, the CDR3 reads TGCAGTGCCTTGAACACTGAAGCTTTCTTT. Its protein product is CSALNTEAFF.

The V and J genes are TRBV7-6 and TRBJ1-1, with D tentatively TRBD1 (5 bases). The length of the CDR3 is 13 residues. Germline V lookup: CDR1 SGHVS, CDR2 FNYEAQ. The V end lost 3 bases, the J end lost 3 bases, and 8 bases lay between the germline ends. The CDR3 spells CASSLSRDTEAFF. In DNA, the CDR3 is TGTGCCAGCAGCTTGTCCAGGGACACTGAAGCTTTCTTT.

J is TRBJ2-3 and V is TRBV19, with 9 bases aligning to TRBD1. This CDR3 comprises 15 residues. After removal of 3 bases from V and 1 base from J, the junction contained 2 bases not matched to a gene. The germline CDR1 and CDR2 sequences are LNHDA and SQIVND (reference sequence). The CDR3 reads CASSIRTGGTDTQYF. CDR3 coding DNA: TGTGCCAGTAGTATCCGGACAGGGGGCACAGATACGCAGTATTTT. The full variable domain, rest sourced from reference TRBV19 and TRBJ2-3, is DGGITQSPKYLFRKEGQNVTLSCEQNLNHDAMYWYRQDPGQGLRLIYYSQIVNDFQKGDIAEGYSVSREKKESFPLTVTSAQKNPTAFYLCASSIRTGGTDTQYFGPGTRLTVL.

The V and J genes are TRBV11-1 and TRBJ2-7, with 7 bases identical to TRBD2. Per the germline V gene, CDR1 is SGHAT and CDR2 is FQDESV (reference sequence). CDR3 length equals 14 residues. The ends lost 6 bases at V and 7 bases at J; junction bases unmatched: 12. Here the CDR3 reads CASSYADRAGEQYF. The CDR3 nucleotides are TGTGCCAGCAGTTATGCTGACAGAGCGGGGGAGCAGTACTTC.

The V call is TRBV7-2, the J call TRBJ2-7, with TRBD2 matching 11 bases. V was clipped by 2 bases and J by 5 bases; unmatched bases: 8. Germline CDR1 is SGHTA and CDR2 is FQGNSA. The CDR3 loop spans 16 amino acids. CDR3 protein: CASSLWGTSGSNEQYF. In nucleotides, the CDR3 is TGTGCCAGCAGCTTATGGGGCACTAGCGGGAGTAACGAGCAGTACTTC.

This rearrangement joins TRBV18 to TRBJ2-7; 10 bases match TRBD2. The germline V gene encodes CDR1 KGHSH and CDR2 LQKENI. The CDR3 is made up of 15 amino acids. Trimming at V came to 6 bases and at J to 1 base, leaving 6 bases not matched to a gene. The CDR3 nucleotides read TGTGCCAGCTCCCTCACTAGCGGGGCTTCCTACGAGCAGTACTTC. This gives the protein CASSLTSGASYEQYF.

The chain combines TRBV6-1 with TRBJ1-2; D call uncertain. This CDR3 region has 15 residues. Trimming removed 2 bases from V and 4 bases from J, with 14 bases in between. Germline CDR1 and CDR2: MNHNS and SASEGT. The CDR3, as DNA: TGTGCCAGCAGTGAATTTCCCGGGTCTGGCTATGGCTACACCTTC. Translated, it gives CASSEFPGSGYGYTF.

The rearrangement joins TRBV19 to TRBJ1-5; D is undetermined. Trimming pared 2 bases from V and 2 bases from J, leaving 7 bases between. CDR1 is LNHDA and CDR2 is SQIVND in the germline V gene (reference sequence). CDR3 length equals 14 residues. CDR3 nucleotides: TGTGCCAGTAGTATAAGGGTGGGCAATCAGCCCCAGCATTTT. This sequence encodes CASSIRVGNQPQHF.

The chain couples TRBV6-2 or TRBV6-3 to TRBJ2-1, with 13 bases that match TRBD2. J gave up 3 bases and V 5 bases, and 7 bases lay outside the gene matches. Germline values: CDR1 MNHEY, CDR2 SVGEGT. The CDR3 sequence is 17 residues long. The CDR3 DNA reads as TGTGCCAGCAGTCCGACTAGCGGGAGGCATGGCTACAATGAGCAGTTCTTC. Residues: CASSPTSGRHGYNEQFF.

In its sample, this clone was seen a few times. The J gene is TRBJ1-2, the V gene TRBV27; D possibly corresponds to TRBD1 (6 bases). The length of the CDR3 is 13 residues. Trimming took 6 bases from V and 6 from J, leaving 14 bases between them. Germline assignment: CDR1 MNHEY and CDR2 SMNVEV (reference sequence). CDR3 bases: TGTGCCAGCAGCCGTGGGGGGCGTGATGGCTACACCTTC. Its translation is CASSRGGRDGYTF.

CDR3 sequence reads: CASSLRGSNQPQHF. The CDR3 nucleotides read TGTGCCAGCAGTCTCCGGGGCAGCAATCAGCCCCAGCATTTT. The chain joins TRBV3-1 (or the pseudogene TRBV3-2) to TRBJ1-5; D might be TRBD1 (5 bases). Looked up from germline, CDR1 is LGHDT and CDR2 is YNNKEL (reference sequence). This CDR3 is built from 14 residues. V lost 6 bases and J lost 1, with 10 bases in between.

CDR3 sequence (DNA): TGTGCCAGTAGTATTACGGGGCCCGCTGGCTATGGCTACACCTTC. It specifies CASSITGPAGYGYTF. The V and J genes are TRBV19 and TRBJ1-2, with TRBD1 as a possible D gene (5 bases). V was clipped by 3 bases and J by 4 bases, with 15 bases between them. The CDR3 is made up of 15 amino acids. The germline V gene has CDR1 LNHDA and CDR2 SQIVND (reference sequence).

The gene calls are TRBV28 and TRBJ2-7; D is ambiguous. Trimming cost V 5 bases and J 0 bases, with 14 bases left between them. The CDR3 runs 15 residues. Per the germline V gene, CDR1 is MDHEN and CDR2 is SYDVKM. Here the CDR3 reads CASSPDSPSSYEQYF. CDR3 nucleotide sequence: TGTGCCAGCAGTCCAGACTCCCCAAGCTCCTACGAGCAGTACTTC.

This chain uses TRBV5-1 with TRBJ1-1; TRBD1 is a possible D gene (5 bases). From germline, CDR1 is SGHRS and CDR2 YFSETQ. The V and J ends lost 4 bases and 1 base respectively, with 11 bases between them. The CDR3 is 14 amino acids. The CDR3 spells CASSPTGQNTEAFF. The CDR3 DNA is TGCGCCAGCAGCCCGACCGGACAGAACACTGAAGCTTTCTTT.

The V gene is TRBV7-2, the J gene TRBJ2-1; no clear D gene. The V gene's germline CDR1 is SGHTA and CDR2 FQGNSA. V lost 6 bases to trimming and J lost 4 bases, with 13 bases between them. The CDR3 has 14 amino acids. The CDR3 bases are TGTGCCAGCAGTCCAGGTGGGGTATACAATGAGCAGTTCTTC. Translation gives CASSPGGVYNEQFF.

The chain recombines TRBV5-4 with TRBJ2-7; 14 bases are a match to TRBD2. Germline lookup yields CDR1 SGHNT and CDR2 YYREEE (reference sequence). This CDR3 contains 15 residues. J gave up 6 bases and V 4 bases, and 6 bases lay outside the gene matches. The CDR3 protein is CASSQGLAGAGEQYF. CDR3 in DNA: TGTGCCAGCAGCCAGGGACTAGCGGGAGCGGGCGAGCAGTACTTC.

The V and J genes are TRBV7-2 and TRBJ2-7; 9 bases match TRBD2. V lost 1 base, J lost 3 bases, and 7 bases stayed unmatched. The germline CDR1 and CDR2 sequences are SGHTA and FQGNSA. CDR3 length equals 16 residues. CDR3 coding DNA: TGTGCCAGCAGCTTAGGGTTAGCGGGAGACCTCTACGAGCAGTACTTC. Translating gives CASSLGLAGDLYEQYF.

The rearrangement links TRBV18 to TRBJ1-2, with D hard to call. Trimming removed 4 bases from V and 4 bases from J, with 19 bases in between. This CDR3 contains 16 residues. Germline assignment: CDR1 KGHSH and CDR2 LQKENI. The CDR3 is CASSLTEKGWGYGYTF. In DNA form, the CDR3 reads TGTGCCAGCTCACTAACGGAAAAGGGTTGGGGCTATGGCTACACCTTC.